These T cell receptor beta chains were read from a single sample in a study of blood T cell repertoires in COVID-19. TCRdb keeps only in-frame clones here, not all; method: immunoSEQ multiplex PCR. The table shows approximately 450,000 clones, with 80% to 90% occurring only once. The sample taken for sequencing was peripheral blood. The origin of the receptors is a woman in her twenties or thirties with acute or convalescent COVID-19. Both conserved end residues are part of each CDR3. D genes are given only for firm matches. Clone size is given for some rows only: seen once, a few or many times, or a class if the clone is expanded.

d_call	v_call	clone_size	j_call	cdr3_aa	cdr3_nt
NA	TRBV24-1	NA	TRBJ2-7	CATSDLCPYEQYF	TGTGCCACCAGTGACCTATGTCCCTACGAGCAGTACTTC
TRBD1	TRBV6-6	NA	TRBJ1-3	CASSYTLTGGGNTIYF	TGTGCCAGCAGTTACACCCTGACAGGGGGTGGAAACACCATATATTTT
TRBD2	TRBV7-3	NA	TRBJ2-3	CASSLVAGAPTDTQYF	TGTGCCAGCAGCTTAGTAGCGGGGGCACCCACAGATACGCAGTATTTT
TRBD1	TRBV23-1	NA	TRBJ1-2	CASSPRTGFDYTF	TGCGCCAGCAGCCCGCGGACAGGGTTTGACTACACCTTC
NA	TRBV7-2	few	TRBJ1-5	CASSLNRQAPQHF	TGTGCCAGCAGCTTAAATCGGCAGGCGCCCCAGCATTTT
NA	TRBV5-1	NA	TRBJ2-1	CASSPPGHGNEQFF	TGCGCCAGCAGCCCTCCGGGACATGGCAATGAGCAGTTCTTC
NA	TRBV2	NA	TRBJ1-4	CASSEQAEKLFF	TGTGCCAGCAGTGAACAAGCGGAAAAACTGTTTTTT
NA	TRBV4-1	NA	TRBJ1-4	CASSQGGTAYEKLFF	TGCGCCAGCAGCCAGGGAGGAACAGCCTATGAAAAACTGTTTTTT
NA	TRBV9	NA	TRBJ2-5	CASSVGAGFQETQYF	TGTGCCAGCAGCGTAGGGGCGGGGTTCCAAGAGACCCAGTACTTC
TRBD1	TRBV5-4	NA	TRBJ2-2	CASNIAGTENTGELFF	TGTGCCAGCAACATAGCCGGGACAGAGAACACCGGGGAGCTGTTTTTT
NA	TRBV28	NA	TRBJ1-4	CASATDQGFQGTNEKLFF	TGTGCCAGCGCCACCGATCAGGGATTTCAAGGGACTAATGAAAAACTGTTTTTT
TRBD1	TRBV20-1	NA	TRBJ1-1	CSAGDSHEAFF	TGCAGTGCAGGGGACAGCCATGAAGCTTTCTTT
TRBD2	TRBV27	NA	TRBJ2-5	CASSPTPRAGGKETQYF	TGTGCCAGCAGTCCCACCCCCCGCGCGGGGGGGAAAGAGACCCAGTACTTC
NA	TRBV30	once	TRBJ2-3	CAWAQGYSTDTQYF	TGTGCCTGGGCTCAGGGATATAGCACAGATACGCAGTATTTT
TRBD1	TRBV5-1	NA	TRBJ2-2	CASSASPGTGSFTGELFF	TGCGCCAGCAGCGCAAGCCCCGGGACAGGGTCGTTCACCGGGGAGCTGTTTTTT
NA	TRBV5-4	few	TRBJ1-5	CASSLGAGQPQHF	TGTGCCAGCAGCTTAGGGGCTGGGCAGCCCCAGCATTTT
NA	TRBV6-5	NA	TRBJ1-4	CASSYRPGPRGKLFF	TGTGCCAGCAGTTACCGGCCGGGACCCAGGGGAAAACTGTTTTTT
TRBD2	TRBV15	NA	TRBJ2-1	CATSRDPGGRNEQFF	TGTGCCACCAGCAGAGATCCGGGGGGAAGAAATGAGCAGTTCTTC
NA	TRBV6-6	NA	TRBJ2-7	CASQGLELEQYF	TGTGCCAGCCAGGGACTTGAGCTCGAGCAGTACTTC
TRBD1	TRBV11-2	NA	TRBJ1-2	CASSFYRHPDRVYGYTF	TGTGCCAGCAGCTTTTATCGTCACCCGGACAGGGTCTATGGCTACACCTTC
NA	TRBV5-1	NA	TRBJ2-5	CASSLYSQETQYF	TGCGCCAGCAGCTTGTACAGTCAAGAGACCCAGTACTTC
TRBD2	TRBV5-1	NA	TRBJ2-5	CASSPGLAAQETQYF	TGCGCCAGCAGCCCAGGACTAGCGGCGCAAGAGACCCAGTACTTC
NA	TRBV5-1	NA	TRBJ2-5	CASSSTRPGLKETQYF	TGCGCCAGCAGCTCGACGAGACCGGGACTCAAAGAGACCCAGTACTTC
TRBD1	TRBV5-1	NA	TRBJ1-4	CASSFSQGTNEKLFF	TGCGCCAGCAGCTTTTCACAGGGGACGAATGAAAAACTGTTTTTT
TRBD1	TRBV7-2	NA	TRBJ1-2	CASSTWTGGGYTF	TGTGCCAGCAGCACCTGGACAGGGGGTGGCTACACCTTC
TRBD1	TRBV2	NA	TRBJ2-7	CASRPETGFSEQYF	TGTGCCAGCAGACCCGAGACAGGGTTCTCCGAGCAGTACTTC
TRBD1	TRBV24-1	once	TRBJ2-3	CATSDLRATGTDTQYF	TGTGCCACCAGTGATTTAAGGGCGACAGGGACCGATACGCAGTATTTT
NA	TRBV5-1	once	TRBJ1-4	CASSLGSLNEKLFF	TGCGCCAGCAGCTTGGGGTCTCTAAATGAAAAACTGTTTTTT
NA	TRBV6-6	NA	TRBJ1-1	CASSYVGDNTEAFF	TGTGCCAGCAGTTACGTGGGCGATAACACTGAAGCTTTCTTT
NA	TRBV9	NA	TRBJ1-1	CASSAGGPTEAFF	TGTGCCAGCAGCGCGGGGGGTCCCACTGAAGCTTTCTTT
TRBD1	TRBV30	once	TRBJ2-6	CAWRGTGGAGANVLTF	TGTGCCTGGAGAGGGACAGGGGGCGCGGGGGCCAACGTCCTGACTTTC